These 23 T cell receptor beta chains came from one sample sequenced in a study of blood T cells in healthy people across ages. A second PCR, run for about 6 to 11 cycles, used a sample-barcoded 5' primer plus a J-beta primer mix. TCRdb reanalysed the 5' RACE reads using MiXCR and keeps one entry per CDR3 protein. The data contain about 730,000 distinct CDR3 sequences, roughly 47% of them seen just once; the ten biggest clones take up 20% to 25%. Sequencing was carried out using blood. Receptors originate from a woman aged 60-70 years in good health.

This clonotype was counted ten times or more. This rearrangement joins TRBV3-1 to TRBJ2-3; tentatively, D is TRBD1 (7 bases). V shed 9 bases and J shed 3 bases, with 13 bases lying between them. The CDR3 has 13 amino acids. Per germline, CDR1 LGHDT and CDR2 YNNKEL (reference sequence). CDR3 sequence reads: CASRTGGTDTQYF. For the CDR3, the DNA is TGTGCCAGTCGGACAGGAGGGACAGATACGCAGTATTTT.

The V and J genes are TRBV11-2 and TRBJ2-2, with D possibly TRBD2 on 5 matching bases. This CDR3 is 14 amino acids long. Germline CDR1 and CDR2: SGHAT and FQNNGV. Deletions cut 5 bases from V and 8 bases from J, with 15 bases between. CDR3 sequence reads: CASSLSETPGELFF. The CDR3 nucleotides are TGTGCCAGCAGCCTTAGCGAAACACCAGGGGAGCTGTTTTTT.

V is TRBV2 and J is TRBJ2-3, with TRBD2 identical over 8 bases. The germline V gene has CDR1 SNHLY and CDR2 FYNNEI. The V segment lost 8 bases and the J segment 8 bases; nucleotides outside the gene matches: 12. This CDR3 comprises 14 residues. The DNA of the CDR3 is TGTGCCAGCCGCTGGACAGCGGGAGAGAGTACGCAGTATTTT. Translation: CASRWTAGESTQYF.

The CDR3 is CSARDPRGLGHGYTF. The CDR3 DNA sequence: TGCAGTGCTAGAGATCCCAGGGGGCTGGGGCATGGCTACACCTTC. The chain couples TRBV20-1 to TRBJ1-2, with TRBD1 identical over 8 bases. The length of the CDR3 is 15 residues. The germline gives CDR1 DFQATT, CDR2 SNEGSKA (reference sequence). The J segment lost 6 bases and the V segment lost 0 bases, leaving 9 bases of the junction unmatched.

The gene calls are TRBV5-6 and TRBJ2-4; TRBD1 aligns across 7 bases. Germline lookup yields CDR1 SGHDT and CDR2 YYEEEE. Trimming removed 4 bases from V and 14 bases from J; junction bases left unmatched: 9. There are 12 residues in the CDR3. CDR3 sequence (DNA): TGTGCCAGCAGCCCGACGACAGGGAAGAAGTACTTC. It encodes CASSPTTGKKYF.

The gene calls are TRBV20-1 and TRBJ2-7; the D call may be TRBD1 or TRBD2 (5 bases each). V lost 5 bases to trimming and J lost 2 bases, with 22 bases between them. The CDR3 contains 16 residues. Per the germline V gene, CDR1 is DFQATT and CDR2 is SNEGSKA (reference sequence). The CDR3 spells CSALSLGQIYTYEQYF. The DNA of the CDR3 is TGCAGTGCTTTGTCACTAGGACAAATTTACACCTACGAGCAGTACTTC.

This clonotype was counted only a few times. The chain uses TRBV6-5 and TRBJ2-1; TRBD2 agrees at 11 bases. J lost 7 bases, V lost 2 bases, and 7 bases had no gene match. CDR3 length: 16 amino acids. Germline V lookup: CDR1 MNHEY, CDR2 SVGAGI. This chain's CDR3 is CASSYLTSGGRNEQFF. The CDR3 DNA sequence: TGTGCCAGCAGTTACCTTACTAGCGGGGGCAGGAATGAGCAGTTCTTC.

This clonotype has just a few counts. The genes are TRBV15 and TRBJ1-5; D is uncertain. CDR1 LNHNV and CDR2 YYDKDF come from the germline V gene (reference sequence). The CDR3 has 15 amino acids. Trimming left V 0 bases short and J 5 bases short, with 11 bases between. DNA for the CDR3: TGTGCCACCAGCAGAGATTTTTTGGCGCATCAGCCCCAGCATTTT. This codes for CATSRDFLAHQPQHF.

The sample holds a few counts of this clonotype. The J gene is TRBJ2-5, the V gene TRBV18; 10 nucleotides agree with TRBD1. Germline V lookup: CDR1 KGHSH, CDR2 LQKENI. V was pared by 4 bases and J by 11 bases, with 13 bases of the junction left unmatched. This CDR3 is built from 15 residues. The CDR3, as DNA: TGTGCCAGCTCACGGGACAGGGGACCCTACAATGAGCAGTACTTC. Translation: CASSRDRGPYNEQYF.

The chain links TRBV11-1 to TRBJ2-1; D possibly corresponds to TRBD1 (5 bases). From germline, CDR1 is SGHAT and CDR2 FQDESV (reference sequence). This CDR3 comprises 13 residues. The V gene lost 5 bases and the J gene lost 8 bases, with 13 bases spanning the gap. CDR3 coding DNA: TGTGCCAGCAGCGTAATGCAGGGCCATGAGCAGTTCTTC. Its protein product is CASSVMQGHEQFF.

This sequence joins TRBV6-2 or TRBV6-3 and TRBJ2-4, with 9 bases matching TRBD1. CDR1 is MNHEY, CDR2 SVGEGT, per germline. This CDR3 has 12 amino acids. V lost 6 bases, J lost 8 bases, and 2 bases stayed unmatched. CDR3 DNA: TGTGCCAGCAGCAACAGGGGGCACATTCAGTACTTC. Protein: CASSNRGHIQYF.

This rearrangement joins TRBV5-1 to TRBJ1-1; TRBD1 matches at 8 bases. The V gene end was trimmed by 4 bases and the J gene end by 2 bases; junction bases not matched to a gene: 7. The CDR3 sequence is 15 residues long. Germline loops: CDR1 SGHRS, CDR2 YFSETQ. DNA for the CDR3: TGCGCCAGCAGCGCCTCAGGGGGCGTCAACACTGAAGCTTTCTTT. Protein sequence: CASSASGGVNTEAFF.

This clonotype was seen only a few times. The chain couples TRBV20-1 to TRBJ2-7; D is undetermined. Germline V gene lookup returns CDR1 DFQATT and CDR2 SNEGSKA (reference sequence). The V end was cut by 0 bases, the J end by 6 bases, with 12 bases between. This CDR3 region has 13 residues. The CDR3 region has the DNA TGCAGTGCTAGAGATGGCGGCCCGGGCGAGCAGTACTTC. Translated, it gives CSARDGGPGEQYF.

Points on this clonotype: Given the absence of the conserved phenylalanine or tryptophan at the CDR3 end, a read error is likely. The DNA is omitted, as the CDR3 cannot be located on it reliably, and the CDR3 follows TCRdb's listing. The chain carries TRBV21-1 and TRBJ2-3; TRBD2 reflects the table's D call only, with no check against the DNA. TRBV21-1 is given as a pseudogene. The CDR3 spans 20 amino acids, including both terminal residues. The CDR3 sequence: CASSKSLTSGIPFGTDTQYL.

The J gene is TRBJ2-7, the V gene TRBV7-2; 7 positions agree with TRBD2. The end of the DNA fits TRBJ2-4 better, so the J call may be wrong. CDR3 size: 15 residues. The germline gives CDR1 SGHTA, CDR2 FQGNSA. CDR3: CASSLGGSGENIQYF. The CDR3 bases are TGTGCCAGCAGCTTGGGCGGGAGTGGCGAAAACATTCAGTACTTC.

This clonotype showed up just a few times. V is TRBV12-3 or TRBV12-4 and J is TRBJ1-1, with D possibly being TRBD1 (6 bases). Trimming took 4 bases from V and 8 from J, leaving 8 bases between them. This CDR3 has 11 residues. CDR3 in amino acids: CASSWGREAFF. The CDR3 DNA is TGTGCCAGCAGTTGGGGGCGGGAAGCTTTCTTT.

The rearrangement joins TRBV28 to TRBJ2-5; unclear D gene. The CDR3 has 14 residues. Germline V gives CDR1 MDHEN, CDR2 SYDVKM. Trimming removed 5 bases from V and 11 bases from J, with 21 bases in between. DNA for the CDR3: TGTGCCAGCAGTCCAGCGAGCTCCTACAATGAGCAGTACTTC. Translating gives CASSPASSYNEQYF.

This clonotype was counted at least ten times. The J gene is TRBJ2-7, the V gene TRBV29-1; possible D gene TRBD1, 7 bases. V was clipped by 6 bases and J by 5 bases, with 23 bases between them. Germline V gene sequence: CDR1 SQVTM, CDR2 ANQGSEA. The length of the CDR3 is 15 residues. CDR3 sequence (DNA): TGCAGCGTCCAGGACAGGAAGGGACTGACCGACGAGCAGTACTTC. It yields the protein CSVQDRKGLTDEQYF.

This clonotype was seen a single time. One end of the junction does not line up with germline, which may come from a read error. The chain employs TRBV10-3 and TRBJ2-7; D could derive from TRBD1 or TRBD2 (5 bases each). This CDR3 has 14 residues. Per germline, CDR1 ENHRY and CDR2 SYGVKD. The CDR3 DNA reads TGTGCCACCAGTGGGACCGACCCATTATACGAGCAGTACTTC. This codes for CATSGTDPLYEQYF.

In this sample, this clonotype turned up once. V is TRBV20-1 and J is TRBJ1-2, with TRBD1 matching over 9 bases. The germline gives CDR1 DFQATT, CDR2 SNEGSKA (reference sequence). Trimming cost V 3 bases and J 7 bases; bases outside gene matches: 9. CDR3 size: 14 residues. The CDR3 region is CSASPGTGIGGYTF. The CDR3 nucleotides are TGCAGTGCTAGTCCCGGGACAGGGATCGGTGGCTACACCTTC.

This clonotype showed up just a few times. The CDR3 nucleotides are TGTGCCAGCAGTGACCGGGCCCGTGGGGATGGCTACACCTTC. Translated, it gives CASSDRARGDGYTF. V and J are TRBV6-5 and TRBJ1-2; D remains unclear. The CDR3 extends over 14 amino acids. Germline CDR1 is MNHEY and CDR2 is SVGAGI. The V gene lost 5 bases and the J gene lost 6 bases, with 16 bases spanning the gap.

This chain joins TRBV11-2 and TRBJ2-1, with 8 bases aligning to TRBD2. CDR1 is SGHAT and CDR2 is FQNNGV in the germline V gene. CDR3 size: 14 residues. Trimming removed 0 bases from V and 10 bases from J; junction bases left unmatched: 5. For the CDR3, the DNA is TGTGCCAGCAGCTTAGATCGGGGGGGCCGCGAGCAGTTCTTC. Translated, it gives CASSLDRGGREQFF.

This sequence joins TRBV5-1 and TRBJ2-1, with D perhaps matching TRBD2 (7 bases). The CDR3 is 18 amino acids. Looked up from germline, CDR1 is SGHRS and CDR2 is YFSETQ. The V end was cut by 7 bases, the J end by 5 bases, with 28 bases between. The CDR3 protein is CASGLSLAGGRTDNEQFF. The DNA for the CDR3 is TGCGCCAGCGGCCTGAGCCTGGCCGGGGGGCGGACCGACAATGAGCAGTTCTTC.